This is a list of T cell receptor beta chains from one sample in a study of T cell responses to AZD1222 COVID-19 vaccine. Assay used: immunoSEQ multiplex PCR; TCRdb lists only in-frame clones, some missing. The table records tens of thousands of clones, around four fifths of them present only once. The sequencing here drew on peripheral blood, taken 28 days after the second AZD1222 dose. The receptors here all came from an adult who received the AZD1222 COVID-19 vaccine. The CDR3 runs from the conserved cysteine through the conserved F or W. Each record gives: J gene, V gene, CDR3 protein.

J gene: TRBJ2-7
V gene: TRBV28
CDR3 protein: CASSIGQGGYEQYF

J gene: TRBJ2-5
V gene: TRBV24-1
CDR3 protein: CATSDSWDRGYQETQYF

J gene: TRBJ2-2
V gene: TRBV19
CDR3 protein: CASSPRSRTGELFF

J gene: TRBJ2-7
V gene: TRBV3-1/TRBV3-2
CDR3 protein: CASSQHFARQGLGEQYF

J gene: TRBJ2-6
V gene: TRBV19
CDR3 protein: CASSPRQGAIFNSGANVLTF

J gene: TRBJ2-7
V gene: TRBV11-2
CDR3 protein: CASSPTGTSGIFYF

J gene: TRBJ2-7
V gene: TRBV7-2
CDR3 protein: CASSLSTYEQYF

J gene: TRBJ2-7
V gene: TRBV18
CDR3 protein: CASSPPGTGSGEQYF

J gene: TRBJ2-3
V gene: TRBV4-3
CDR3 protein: CASSQDRAAADTQYF

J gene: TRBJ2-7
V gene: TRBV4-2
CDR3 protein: CASSQELRGEQYF

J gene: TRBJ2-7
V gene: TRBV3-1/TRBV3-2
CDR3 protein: CASSQGLAGDYEQYF

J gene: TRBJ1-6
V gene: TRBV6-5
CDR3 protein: CASRDRDSPLHF

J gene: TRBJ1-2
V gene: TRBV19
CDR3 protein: CASSIHGDNRYGYTF

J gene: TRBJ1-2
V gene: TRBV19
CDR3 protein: CASSRMVGGLGYTF

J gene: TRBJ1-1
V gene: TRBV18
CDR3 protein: CASSLGGPNTEAFF

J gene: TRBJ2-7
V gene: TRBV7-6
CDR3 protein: CASSSGLAGHLTYEQYF

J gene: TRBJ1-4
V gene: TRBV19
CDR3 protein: CASRISEKLFF

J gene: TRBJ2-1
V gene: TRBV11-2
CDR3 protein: CASSLLRAVTYNEQFF

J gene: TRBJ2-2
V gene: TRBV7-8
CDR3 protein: CASSRGRANTGELFF

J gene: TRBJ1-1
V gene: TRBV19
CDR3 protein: CASIAQGGGKAFF

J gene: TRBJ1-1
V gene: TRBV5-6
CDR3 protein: CASSYSGGAIEYTEAFF

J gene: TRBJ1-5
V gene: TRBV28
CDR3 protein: CASSLSQPQHF

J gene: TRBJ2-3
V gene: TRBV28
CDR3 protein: CASREHSGRLADTQYF

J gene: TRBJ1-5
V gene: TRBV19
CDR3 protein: CASSIGTGGSQPQHF

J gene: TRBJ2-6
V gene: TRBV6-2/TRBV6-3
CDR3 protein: CASSLPLTGVSSGANVLTF

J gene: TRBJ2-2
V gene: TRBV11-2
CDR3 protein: CASSGRALAGFPSGELFF

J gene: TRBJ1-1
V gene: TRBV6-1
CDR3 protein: CASSDHGLENTEAFF

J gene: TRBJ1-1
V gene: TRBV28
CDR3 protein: CASSFVGRGNTEAFF

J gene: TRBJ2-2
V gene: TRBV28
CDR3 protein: CASRQTGTSGNTGELFF

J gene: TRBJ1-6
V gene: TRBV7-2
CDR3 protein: CASSSGQGAPSPLHF

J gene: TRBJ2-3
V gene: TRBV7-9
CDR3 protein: CASSLAAGVTDTQYF

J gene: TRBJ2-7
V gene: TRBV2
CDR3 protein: CASSESWLQYF

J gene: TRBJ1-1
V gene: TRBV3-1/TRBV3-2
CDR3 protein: CASSHSGTVNTEAFF

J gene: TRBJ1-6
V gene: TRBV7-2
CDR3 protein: CASSSTESYNSPLHF

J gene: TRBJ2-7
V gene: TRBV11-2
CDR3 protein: CASSSLYEQYF

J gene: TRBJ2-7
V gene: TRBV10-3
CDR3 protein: CAISESRQSGGEQYF

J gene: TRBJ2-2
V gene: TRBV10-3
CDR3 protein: CAISDFTSGILNTGELFF

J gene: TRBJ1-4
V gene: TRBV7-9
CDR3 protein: CASSTGRAANEKLFF

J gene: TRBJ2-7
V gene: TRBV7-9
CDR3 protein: CASSLGGQGTPTQYF

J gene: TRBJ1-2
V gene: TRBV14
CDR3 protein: CASSPHPGSDYGYTF

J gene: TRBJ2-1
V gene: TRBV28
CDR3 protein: CASSSTDYNEQFF

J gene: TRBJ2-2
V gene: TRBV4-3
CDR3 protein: CASSQVVAGYDGELFF

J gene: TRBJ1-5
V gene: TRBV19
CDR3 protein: CASSMRGARSNQPQHF

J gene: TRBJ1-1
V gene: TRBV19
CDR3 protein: CASSNRNTEAFF

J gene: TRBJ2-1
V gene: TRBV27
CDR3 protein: CASSFGLRGHNEQFF

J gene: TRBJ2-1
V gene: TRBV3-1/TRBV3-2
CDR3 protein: CASSPISGLFSHEQFF

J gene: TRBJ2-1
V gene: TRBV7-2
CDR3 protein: CASSRDFYNEQFF

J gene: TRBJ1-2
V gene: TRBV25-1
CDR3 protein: CASSGNYGYTF

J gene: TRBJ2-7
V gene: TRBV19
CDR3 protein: CASSAADTSSYEQYF

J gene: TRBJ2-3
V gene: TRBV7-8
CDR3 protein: CASSLGPTNTQYF

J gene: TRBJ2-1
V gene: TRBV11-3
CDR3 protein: CASSKREFGYNEQFF

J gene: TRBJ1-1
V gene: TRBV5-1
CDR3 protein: CASSSDYWNTEAFF

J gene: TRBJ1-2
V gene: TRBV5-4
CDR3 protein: CASSRTGQGAGGYTF

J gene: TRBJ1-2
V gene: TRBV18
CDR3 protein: CASSPGQDYGYTF

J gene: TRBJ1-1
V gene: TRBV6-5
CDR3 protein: CASGSRTGTNTEAFF